This T cell receptor beta chain comes out of a study of blood T cell repertoires in COVID-19. Looking at the study overall: PBMCs, B-cell-depleted T cells, or T cells provided the cDNA or gDNA that made up the material.

Concerning this clone: Other DNA sequences of this sample code for an identical CDR3.

Participants spanned ages about 18 to 90 years and resided in fewer than 30 US areas. Recovered Cohort 3 donors showed two negative PCRs, clearance, or symptom resolution. V lost 2 bases, J lost 6 bases, and 9 bases lay in between. The CDR3 loop spans 13 amino acids. Germline V CDR1 and CDR2: MNHEY, SVGEGT. Repertoires were generated with immunoSEQ multiplex PCR, while TCRdb's copy carries only in-frame clones and drops some. The data contain fewer than 400,000 clones, roughly 86% of them singletons. This rearrangement joins TRBV6-2 or TRBV6-3 to TRBJ2-3; TRBD2 might be the D (7 bases). The sequenced material came from PBMCs or T cells enriched from blood (not recorded which). This receptor was obtained from a woman in her late teens or twenties who had recovered from COVID-19. The CDR3 DNA reads as TGTGCCAGCAGTTACGCGGGGGCGGATACGCAGTATTTT. It yields the protein CASSYAGADTQYF.